Included here is one T cell receptor (beta chain) sequence, with context. Original processing notes: Reference gene primer amplification gave estimated nucleated cell counts. The table came from immunoSEQ multiplex PCR; TCRdb's copy has only in-frame clones and leaves some out. The V and J calls and clone size are taken from that table; D and trimming were inferred from the DNA. The sample lists 250,000 to 300,000 clones, approximately 88% occurring once. Across about two dozen US areas, participants ranged in age from about 18 to 89 years. Participants had their cohort set by participant-reported clinical history. CDR3 length: 16 residues. CDR1 LGHNA and CDR2 YSLEER come from the germline V gene. J lost 2 bases, V lost 4 bases, and 6 bases had no gene match. This sample was taken from a study of blood T cell repertoires in COVID-19. Study-wide context: From T cells, B-cell-depleted T cells, or PBMCs came the material, which was cDNA or gDNA.

Sequenced input: PBMCs or T cells enriched from blood (not recorded which). The receptor was derived from a woman between 40 and 50 years old who had recovered from COVID-19. The chain recombines TRBV4-3 with TRBJ2-2, with TRBD2 matching 8 bases. This CDR3 reads CASSPQLAANTGELFF. The CDR3 coding sequence is TGCGCCAGCAGCCCCCAACTAGCGGCTAACACCGGGGAGCTGTTTTTT.